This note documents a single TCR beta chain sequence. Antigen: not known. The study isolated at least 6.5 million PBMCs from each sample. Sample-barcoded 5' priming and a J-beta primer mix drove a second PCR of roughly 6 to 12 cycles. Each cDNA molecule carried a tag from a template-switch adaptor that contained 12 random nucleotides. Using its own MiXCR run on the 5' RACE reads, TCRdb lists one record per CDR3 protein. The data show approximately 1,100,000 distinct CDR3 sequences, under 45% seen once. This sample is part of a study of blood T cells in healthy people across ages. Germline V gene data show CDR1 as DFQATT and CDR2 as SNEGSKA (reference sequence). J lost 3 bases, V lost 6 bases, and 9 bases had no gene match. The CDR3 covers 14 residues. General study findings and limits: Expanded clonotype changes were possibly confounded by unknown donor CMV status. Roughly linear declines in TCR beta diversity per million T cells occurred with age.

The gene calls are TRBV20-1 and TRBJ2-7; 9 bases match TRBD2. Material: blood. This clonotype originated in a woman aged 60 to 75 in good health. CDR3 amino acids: CSAHPASGIYEQYF. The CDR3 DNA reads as TGCAGTGCCCACCCGGCTAGCGGGATCTACGAGCAGTACTTC.